Listed below are T cell receptor beta chains from one sample, sequenced in a study of T-cell reconstitution after alpha-beta-depleted transplantation in children. TCRdb itself ran the PCR reads through MiXCR, one entry per CDR3 protein. The sample has under 850,000 distinct CDR3 sequences, 13% seen once; the top ten hold 0.75% to 0.85%. This sample comprised PBMCs, obtained before TCRalphabeta/CD19-depleted stem cell transplant. Receptors originate from a girl aged 2 to 9 with congenital amegakaryocytic thrombocytopenia, due to receive a stem cell transplant. CDR3s leave out the opening cysteine and the closing phenylalanine or tryptophan. Size is stated for part of the rows, as once, few or many counts, or as a class when the clone is expanded.

12 TRBJ1-5 many TRBV6-5 ASSYDSFNQPQH
16 TRBJ2-7 many TRBV12-3/TRBV12-4 ASSLGVGLAGVRYEQY
13 TRBJ2-1 few TRBV7-9 ASSLQTESNREQF
13 TRBJ1-2 few TRBV4-1 ASSQASATRRGYT
14 TRBJ2-1 few TRBV7-9 ASSFEDYTGLNEQF
11 TRBJ2-7 many TRBV20-1 SVRREVFDEQY
9 TRBJ2-3 many TRBV20-1 SGASADTQY
11 TRBJ2-5 many TRBV5-1 ASSYGTQETQY
12 TRBJ2-5 NA TRBV12-3/TRBV12-4 ASSLKGPQETQY
14 TRBJ2-1 few TRBV5-1 ASSLVFGTGLNEQF
14 TRBJ2-7 NA TRBV4-1 ASSQLAPGLVYEQY
11 TRBJ2-1 many TRBV20-1 SASADSYNEQF
13 TRBJ2-1 few TRBV5-1 ASSPPGLREHEQF
14 TRBJ2-7 NA TRBV28 ASSLFAGSPTYEQY
13 TRBJ1-5 many TRBV27 ASSRKNSPNQPQH
13 TRBJ2-1 many TRBV6-1 ASLVGSGTGDEQF
19 TRBJ2-3 many TRBV7-6 ASSLASAALVGWRGTDTQY
16 TRBJ2-1 many TRBV4-1 ASSQRAATRPNWYEQF
14 TRBJ2-7 NA TRBV3-1 ASSQPRAGVSYEQY
11 TRBJ1-4 many TRBV5-1 ASSSANNEKLF
13 TRBJ2-7 few TRBV5-1 ASSLESGRLDEQY
13 TRBJ2-1 NA TRBV5-5 ASSLLVTTGNEQF
12 TRBJ2-5 many TRBV15 ATSRDPLLETQY
13 TRBJ2-2 NA TRBV9 ASSGRGEGTGELF
13 TRBJ1-2 few TRBV12-3/TRBV12-4 ASSLPGLGDYGYT
10 TRBJ2-1 many TRBV29-1 SVDGLGYEQF
15 TRBJ2-1 many TRBV3-1 ASSPIRVGQGYNEQF
12 TRBJ2-7 few TRBV12-5 ASGNPTGSYEQY